This T cell receptor (beta chain) originates from a study of T cells of healthy individuals. The V gene's germline CDR1 is MNHEY and CDR2 SVGAGI. V gave up 3 bases and J gave up 8 bases; unmatched junction bases: 12. The CDR3 sequence is 16 residues long. TCRdb reprocessed the 5' RACE reads with MiXCR, giving one entry per CDR3 protein. The sample includes over 95,000 distinct CDR3 sequences, 15% to 20% of them seen just once. This clonotype was sampled from a human donor in good health. The chain combines TRBV6-5 with TRBJ2-3; the match to TRBD2 covers 9 bases. CDR3 nucleotides: TGTGCCAGCAGTTATGGAACTAGCGGGCGACCGGGTACGCAGTATTTT. Amino acid sequence: CASSYGTSGRPGTQYF.